This T cell receptor (beta chain) came from a study of T-cell memory formation after mild COVID-19. Looked up from germline, CDR1 is DFQATT and CDR2 is SNEGSKA (reference sequence). The CDR3 is made up of 14 amino acids. V lost 0 bases and J lost 2, with 10 bases in between. As to this clonotype: The antigen is unknown.

TCRdb called the 5' RACE reads again in MiXCR, with one record for every CDR3 protein. This table has about 340,000 distinct CDR3 sequences, around 20% appearing once. Study-level results: SARS-CoV-2 specificity was not confirmed for second-wave clones peaking on day 37. Memory sampled before infection contained some responding clones, suggesting cross-reactive memory joined. Those CD4+ clones that contracted were mainly in CM and EM (CD8+ ones in EMRA).

The sequenced sample was PBMCs or a T cell subset sorted from them (not recorded which). The receptor comes from a man younger than 35 who had mild COVID-19 (a few samples of this study predate the infection). Cell type and time point are not known. The V call is TRBV20-1, the J call TRBJ1-1; TRBD1 might be the D (5 bases). Here the CDR3 DNA reads TGCAGTGCTAGAGAACAGGCCCGCAACACTGAAGCTTTCTTT. Its translation: CSAREQARNTEAFF.